These T cell receptor beta chains were read from a single sample in a study of blood T cell repertoires in COVID-19. Clones were sequenced by immunoSEQ multiplex PCR, and TCRdb holds only the in-frame ones, with some missing. This table holds roughly 100,000 clones, about 90% found once. Sequenced: peripheral blood. These receptors came from a man aged 50 to 59 with active COVID-19. Both conserved end residues are part of each CDR3. A D gene is named only where the DNA matches it firmly. Only part of the rows carry a size: once, few, many, or a class if the clone is expanded.

j_gene	v_gene	d_gene	abundance	CDR3aa	CDR3nt
TRBJ2-7	TRBV4-1	NA	NA	CASSPLVGAEKAYEQYF	TGCGCCAGCTCTCCCCTAGTTGGGGCGGAGAAAGCCTACGAGCAGTACTTC
TRBJ1-2	TRBV6-6	NA	NA	CASETSSVTNGYTF	TGTGCCAGCGAGACGAGCTCCGTGACAAATGGCTACACCTTC
TRBJ2-5	TRBV5-1	NA	NA	CASSPRQGGETQYF	TGCGCCAGCAGCCCCCGGCAGGGGGGAGAGACCCAGTACTTC
TRBJ1-2	TRBV14	NA	NA	CASRPAAGYGYTF	TGTGCCAGCAGACCAGCGGCCGGCTATGGCTACACCTTC
TRBJ2-3	TRBV19	NA	NA	CASSTSGGDTQYF	TGTGCCAGTAGTACATCCGGGGGAGATACGCAGTATTTT
TRBJ2-4	TRBV5-4	TRBD2	NA	CASSLQRGGSLAKNIQYF	TGTGCCAGCAGCTTGCAGCGGGGGGGCTCCCTAGCCAAAAACATTCAGTACTTC
TRBJ2-2	TRBV3-1/TRBV3-2	TRBD2	NA	CASSLREGAGTGELFF	TGTGCCAGCAGCCTGCGGGAGGGGGCAGGCACCGGGGAGCTGTTTTTT
TRBJ1-1	TRBV4-2	NA	NA	CASSQPDGGNTEAFF	TGTGCCAGCAGCCAACCCGACGGGGGAAACACTGAAGCTTTCTTT
TRBJ1-1	TRBV7-9	NA	NA	CASRYTGGRKNTEAFF	TGTGCCAGCAGATACACCGGCGGGCGGAAGAACACTGAAGCTTTCTTT
TRBJ2-3	TRBV5-1	TRBD2	NA	CASSPTRGGASDTQYF	TGCGCCAGCAGCCCGACTCGGGGGGGGGCCTCAGATACGCAGTATTTT
TRBJ2-4	TRBV18	TRBD1	NA	CASSLQGARVDIQYF	TGTGCCAGCTCATTACAGGGGGCGAGGGTAGACATTCAGTACTTC
TRBJ1-1	TRBV30	NA	once	CACPIGGTEAFF	TGTGCCTGCCCTATCGGGGGGACTGAAGCTTTCTTT
TRBJ2-2	TRBV6-5	NA	NA	CASSYRGNTGELFF	TGTGCCAGCAGTTATAGGGGGAACACCGGGGAGCTGTTTTTT
TRBJ1-3	TRBV10-3	TRBD1	NA	CAIRTTGANGNTIYF	TGTGCCATCAGGACTACAGGGGCGAACGGAAACACCATATATTTT
TRBJ2-5	TRBV5-1	TRBD2	NA	CASSAGLAGQGKTQYF	TGCGCCAGCAGCGCGGGACTAGCGGGGCAGGGAAAGACCCAGTACTTC
TRBJ2-7	TRBV18	NA	NA	CASSPNSRGGDEQYF	TGTGCCAGCTCACCGAATTCCAGGGGCGGTGACGAGCAGTACTTC
TRBJ2-2	TRBV5-1	NA	NA	CASSLNTGELFF	TGCGCCAGCAGCCTCAACACCGGGGAGCTGTTTTTT
TRBJ2-1	TRBV6-2/TRBV6-3	TRBD2	NA	CASSSTSGGVGYNEQFF	TGTGCCAGCAGTTCGACTAGCGGGGGGGTCGGGTACAATGAGCAGTTCTTC
TRBJ2-7	TRBV11-2	NA	NA	CASSQGLFSYEQYF	TGTGCCAGCAGCCAGGGCTTGTTCTCCTACGAGCAGTACTTC
TRBJ1-1	TRBV19	TRBD1	NA	CASTVTWGQGLVDTEAFF	TGTGCCAGTACCGTTACTTGGGGACAGGGGTTAGTAGACACTGAAGCTTTCTTT
TRBJ1-2	TRBV7-8	TRBD1	NA	CASTRGLPVVPPNYGYTF	TGTGCCAGCACTAGGGGGCTACCCGTCGTACCGCCTAACTATGGCTACACCTTC
TRBJ2-3	TRBV24-1	NA	NA	CATSDYRDTDTQYF	TGTGCCACCAGTGATTACAGGGACACAGATACGCAGTATTTT
TRBJ1-4	TRBV19	NA	few	CASTKGQGQLKNEKLFF	TGTGCCAGTACCAAGGGACAAGGGCAGCTTAAAAATGAAAAACTGTTTTTT
TRBJ2-5	TRBV7-6	TRBD2	NA	CASSLSRLALGETQYF	TGTGCCAGCAGCCTTTCACGACTAGCTCTCGGGGAGACCCAGTACTTC
TRBJ2-1	TRBV7-9	TRBD2	once	CASSFFIAGPNNEQFF	TGTGCCAGCAGTTTCTTTATAGCGGGGCCGAACAATGAGCAGTTCTTC
TRBJ2-1	TRBV15	TRBD1	NA	CATSPDRGGYNEQFF	TGTGCCACCAGTCCTGACAGGGGTGGTTACAATGAGCAGTTCTTC
TRBJ2-3	TRBV6-6	NA	NA	CASRKTATSTDTQYF	TGTGCCAGCCGAAAAACAGCAACTAGCACAGATACGCAGTATTTT
TRBJ2-1	TRBV4-1	NA	NA	CASSQEGVRSSYNEQFF	TGCGCCAGCAGCCAAGAAGGCGTCCGGAGCTCCTACAATGAGCAGTTCTTC
TRBJ1-2	TRBV19	TRBD1	NA	CASGQGHGYTF	TGTGCCAGCGGACAGGGCCATGGCTACACCTTC
TRBJ1-5	TRBV4-1	TRBD1	NA	CASSQRQGGDQPQHF	TGCGCCAGCAGCCAGCGACAGGGGGGAGACCAGCCCCAGCATTTT
TRBJ2-7	TRBV4-1	NA	NA	CASSPIGRLGNEQYF	TGCGCCAGCAGCCCTATAGGACGCCTCGGGAACGAGCAGTACTTC
TRBJ1-4	TRBV4-3	TRBD1	NA	CASSQDSRFGTGDEKLFF	TGCGCCAGCAGCCAAGATTCCCGATTCGGGACAGGGGATGAAAAACTGTTTTTT
TRBJ2-2	TRBV11-3	NA	once	CASSSSRNTGELFF	TGTGCCAGCAGCTCGAGTCGGAACACCGGGGAGCTGTTTTTT
TRBJ1-5	TRBV2	NA	NA	CASSVQNSNQPQHF	TGTGCCAGCAGTGTTCAGAATAGCAATCAGCCCCAGCATTTT
TRBJ2-5	TRBV29-1	NA	once	CSVVGQRLETQYF	TGCAGCGTTGTTGGGCAGCGGTTGGAGACCCAGTACTTC
TRBJ2-2	TRBV11-2	NA	NA	CASSSEVGAGELFF	TGTGCCAGCAGCTCGGAGGTTGGGGCCGGGGAGCTGTTTTTT
TRBJ1-4	TRBV19	NA	NA	CASSDRRNEKLFF	TGTGCCAGTAGCGACAGGCGTAATGAAAAACTGTTTTTT
TRBJ1-2	TRBV4-1	NA	once	CASSQVSESGYTF	TGCGCCAGCAGCCAAGTTAGCGAGTCTGGCTACACCTTC
TRBJ1-3	TRBV5-4	TRBD1	NA	CASSSPGQGGTGNTIYF	TGTGCCAGCAGCTCCCCGGGACAGGGTGGCACTGGAAACACCATATATTTT
TRBJ1-4	TRBV4-1	TRBD1	NA	CASSPTRTGGATNEKLFF	TGCGCCAGCAGTCCAACCCGGACAGGGGGCGCAACTAATGAAAAACTGTTTTTT
TRBJ1-1	TRBV4-1	TRBD1	NA	CASSQGDRRNTEAFF	TGCGCCAGCAGCCAAGGGGACAGGAGGAACACTGAAGCTTTCTTT
TRBJ2-1	TRBV7-9	NA	NA	CASSLLEEQFF	TGTGCCAGCAGCTTACTAGAGGAGCAGTTCTTC
TRBJ2-5	TRBV18	TRBD2	NA	CASSPQGSGVQETQYF	TGTGCCAGCTCACCACAAGGTAGCGGGGTCCAAGAGACCCAGTACTTC
TRBJ2-6	TRBV6-1	NA	NA	CASSEGGGPASGANVLTF	TGTGCCAGCAGTGAGGGGGGGGGCCCTGCCTCTGGGGCCAACGTCCTGACTTTC
TRBJ2-2	TRBV18	TRBD2	NA	CASSPAGGLGTGELFF	TGTGCCAGCTCACCGGCGGGGGGGCTCGGCACCGGGGAGCTGTTTTTT
TRBJ1-5	TRBV27	NA	NA	CASSPIYRGSNQPQHF	TGTGCCAGCAGCCCAATATATCGCGGTAGCAATCAGCCCCAGCATTTT
TRBJ2-2	TRBV24-1	TRBD1	once	CATGGTGSPGELFF	TGTGCCACCGGCGGGACAGGGTCCCCCGGGGAGCTGTTTTTT
TRBJ1-5	TRBV3-1/TRBV3-2	NA	once	CASSQGSGPQHF	TGTGCCAGCAGCCAAGGGTCGGGGCCCCAGCATTTT
TRBJ2-3	TRBV5-1	NA	NA	CASSGYRADTQYF	TGCGCCAGCAGCGGCTACAGGGCAGATACGCAGTATTTT
TRBJ2-1	TRBV3-1/TRBV3-2	TRBD2	NA	CASSQELAGGSNEQFF	TGTGCCAGCAGCCAAGAACTAGCGGGGGGGAGTAATGAGCAGTTCTTC
TRBJ1-3	TRBV13	TRBD1	NA	CASSRTGTGNTIYF	TGTGCCAGCAGTCGGACAGGAACAGGAAACACCATATATTTT